These 19 T cell receptor beta chains share one sample of origin, sequenced in a study of CD8 T cells in ankylosing spondylitis. TCRdb fed the 5' RACE reads into MiXCR, producing one record per CDR3 protein. The sample comprises about 140,000 distinct CDR3 sequences, roughly 8% of which are singletons, and about 7.1% rests with the top ten. Sample: synovial fluid, either unsorted or a sorted T cell fraction (not recorded which). All receptors derive from a male donor with ankylosing spondylitis.

This clonotype has only a few counts. CDR3 in amino acids: CSVGPRGGRGEQFF. The CDR3 nucleotides are TGCAGCGTTGGACCGCGGGGGGGCCGCGGTGAGCAGTTCTTC. This chain uses TRBV29-1 with TRBJ2-1; 9 nucleotides line up with TRBD2. The length of the CDR3 is 14 residues. V lost 4 bases and J lost 9; bases outside the gene matches: 10. The germline gives CDR1 SQVTM, CDR2 ANQGSEA.

This clonotype was observed a handful of times. The V gene is TRBV2, the J gene TRBJ1-5; D is unresolved. Trimming took off 3 bases at V and 3 bases at J, with 6 bases between the two ends. The CDR3 extends over 13 amino acids. Looked up from germline, CDR1 is SNHLY and CDR2 is FYNNEI. The CDR3 here is CASSDGNNQPQHF. For the CDR3, the DNA is TGTGCCAGCAGTGACGGGAACAATCAGCCCCAGCATTTT.

This clonotype was found many times. This chain uses TRBV4-2 with TRBJ1-4, with D hard to call. The CDR3 is 15 residues long. Deletions cut 6 bases from V and 4 bases from J, with 15 bases between. Germline assignment: CDR1 LGHNA and CDR2 YNFKEQ. The CDR3 loop reads CASSLGRTHNEKLFF. CDR3 in DNA: TGTGCCAGCAGTCTAGGACGGACCCATAATGAAAAACTGTTTTTT.

This clonotype was observed a handful of times. V gene TRBV5-1 combines with J gene TRBJ2-5, with 7 bases lining up with TRBD1. Germline V gene sequence: CDR1 SGHRS, CDR2 YFSETQ. V dropped 4 bases and J dropped 3; count of bases not matched to a gene: 6. The CDR3 covers 14 residues. Here the CDR3 reads CASSPDRLKETQYF. The CDR3 DNA is TGCGCCAGCAGCCCGGACAGGCTAAAAGAGACCCAGTACTTC.

This clonotype occurred a few times. The chain uses TRBV20-1 and TRBJ2-2, with TRBD2 as a possible D gene (6 bases). This CDR3 comprises 15 residues. Trimming left V 0 bases short and J 6 bases short, with 14 bases between. CDR1 and CDR2 (germline): DFQATT, SNEGSKA (reference sequence). The DNA for the CDR3 is TGCAGTGCTAGAGAATCCCTAGCGACGGCCGGGGAGCTGTTTTTT. Translating gives CSARESLATAGELFF.

This clonotype occurred many times. The J gene is TRBJ1-4, the V gene TRBV27, with D possibly TRBD1 on 5 matching bases. CDR1 is MNHEY, CDR2 SMNVEV, per germline (reference sequence). The CDR3 has 13 residues. V was pared by 8 bases and J by 6 bases, with 13 bases between. The CDR3 here is CASGIPGHEKLFF. CDR3 bases: TGTGCCAGCGGGATCCCGGGACATGAAAAACTGTTTTTT. The variable domain in full, completed from reference TRBV27 and TRBJ1-4, reads EAQVTQNPRYLITVTGKKLTVTCSQNMNHEYMSWYRQDPGLGLRQIYYSMNVEVTDKGDVPEGYKVSRKEKRNFPLILESPSPNQTSLYFCASGIPGHEKLFFGSGTQLSVL.

J is TRBJ2-7 and V is TRBV6-1; D gene unclear. The CDR3 runs to 13 residues. Per germline, CDR1 MNHNS and CDR2 SASEGT. Deletions cut 3 bases from V and 0 bases from J, with 6 bases between. Here the CDR3 reads CASSDWISYEQYF. CDR3 coding DNA: TGTGCCAGCAGTGATTGGATCTCCTACGAGCAGTACTTC.

A few counts support this clonotype. The CDR3 loop reads CSVGRTAVTDTQYF. The CDR3 DNA is TGCAGCGTTGGCCGGACAGCCGTCACAGATACGCAGTATTTT. The chain is built from TRBV29-1 and TRBJ2-3, with D possibly matching TRBD1 (6 bases). V lost 4 bases and J 2 bases, leaving 13 bases between the germline ends. The CDR3 extends over 14 amino acids. Germline V lookup: CDR1 SQVTM, CDR2 ANQGSEA.

The chain uses TRBV6-2 or TRBV6-3 and TRBJ2-1, with a possible D match to TRBD2 (5 bases). This CDR3 has 14 residues. From germline, CDR1 is MNHEY and CDR2 SVGEGT. Deletions cut 0 bases from V and 4 bases from J, with 7 bases between. The CDR3 DNA is TGTGCCAGCAGTTACTCAGCGGAATACAATGAGCAGTTCTTC. It yields the protein CASSYSAEYNEQFF.

The rearrangement links TRBV4-3 to TRBJ1-4, with TRBD1 matching over 7 bases. Looked up from germline, CDR1 is LGHNA and CDR2 is YSLEER. The CDR3 is 17 residues long. The ends lost 4 bases at V and 6 bases at J; junction bases unmatched: 14. The CDR3 sequence: CASSLLPLTGLDEKLFF. The CDR3 coding sequence is TGCGCCAGCAGCCTACTACCCTTGACAGGGTTAGATGAAAAACTGTTTTTT.

This clonotype was counted at least ten times. Germline is not matched at one junction end, which may reflect a read error. The rearrangement joins TRBV7-7 to TRBJ2-7, with D hard to call. The CDR3 is made up of 14 amino acids. Germline CDR1 reads SSHAT; CDR2 reads FNYEAQ (reference sequence). The CDR3 sequence is CASSLEIENGEQYF. The CDR3 DNA follows: TGTGCTAGCAGCTTAGAGATAGAAAACGGCGAGCAGTACTTC.

This clonotype was seen repeatedly, ten times or more. The genes are TRBV5-1 and TRBJ2-5; the D is unclear. CDR1 SGHRS and CDR2 YFSETQ come from the germline V gene. V shed 4 bases and J shed 5 bases, with 12 bases lying between them. This CDR3 spans 13 amino acids. The CDR3 region is CASSTSPTETQYF. CDR3 sequence (DNA): TGCGCCAGCAGCACATCTCCTACGGAGACCCAGTACTTC.

The chain employs TRBV18 and TRBJ2-7, with D possibly matching TRBD2 (5 bases). V lost 1 base and J lost 0, with 19 bases in between. Germline CDR1 is KGHSH and CDR2 is LQKENI. The CDR3 runs to 18 residues. The CDR3 nucleotides read TGTGCCAGCTCACCACAGCCAACCCGAGGGAAGAGCTCCTACGAGCAGTACTTC. Protein sequence: CASSPQPTRGKSSYEQYF.

The rearrangement links TRBV5-1 to TRBJ1-2, with a weak D call TRBD1 (5 bases). In germline, CDR1 is SGHRS, CDR2 YFSETQ. Trimming took 0 bases from V and 3 from J, leaving 9 bases between them. This CDR3 region has 14 residues. The CDR3 loop is CASSLVVGDYGYTF. Written as DNA, the CDR3 is TGCGCCAGCAGCTTGGTGGTAGGGGACTATGGCTACACCTTC.

There are a few counts of this clonotype. The germline gene is not matched at one end of the junction; a read error may be the cause. The gene calls are TRBV7-7 and TRBJ2-2, with a tentative D call TRBD1 (6 bases). The CDR3 spans 15 residues. Germline CDR1 SSHAT, CDR2 FNYEAQ (reference sequence). The CDR3 sequence: CASSALTGNTGELFF. The CDR3 nucleotides read TGTGCTAGCAGCGCCCTGACAGGGAACACCGGGGAGCTGTTTTTT.

This chain uses TRBV6-2 or TRBV6-3 with TRBJ2-3; the D is unclear. V lost 0 bases and J 2 bases, leaving 12 bases between the germline ends. CDR3 length: 16 residues. The germline V gene encodes CDR1 MNHEY and CDR2 SVGEGT. The CDR3 DNA sequence: TGTGCCAGCAGTTACTCGATAGAAACACTCACAGATACGCAGTATTTT. This encodes CASSYSIETLTDTQYF.

The DNA for the CDR3 is TGTGCCAGCAGTTACGTCCATATAACTAGCAGCGGCTACACCGGGGAGCTGTTTTTT. Translating it yields CASSYVHITSSGYTGELFF. The V gene is TRBV6-5, the J gene TRBJ2-2; D may be TRBD2 (6 bases). Looked up from germline, CDR1 is MNHEY and CDR2 is SVGAGI. The V and J ends lost 2 bases and 3 bases respectively, with 22 bases between them. CDR3 length: 19 residues.

This clonotype was found many times. The CDR3 nucleotides read TGCAGTGCTAGCGCCAGAGGCAATCAGCCCCAGCATTTT. Residues: CSASARGNQPQHF. The rearrangement joins TRBV20-1 to TRBJ1-5; D is unresolved. The CDR3 has 13 amino acids. The germline V gene encodes CDR1 DFQATT and CDR2 SNEGSKA (reference sequence). The V and J ends lost 3 bases and 2 bases respectively, with 8 bases between them.

The chain is built from TRBV15 and TRBJ1-2; 8 bases are a match to TRBD1. Germline assignment: CDR1 LNHNV and CDR2 YYDKDF (reference sequence). The CDR3 length is 16 residues. Unmatched junction bases numbered 9, after V lost 1 base and J lost 5 bases. The CDR3 DNA reads TGTGCCACCAGCAGAGCGTATCAGGGGGCGGGATATGGCTACACCTTC. Residues: CATSRAYQGAGYGYTF.